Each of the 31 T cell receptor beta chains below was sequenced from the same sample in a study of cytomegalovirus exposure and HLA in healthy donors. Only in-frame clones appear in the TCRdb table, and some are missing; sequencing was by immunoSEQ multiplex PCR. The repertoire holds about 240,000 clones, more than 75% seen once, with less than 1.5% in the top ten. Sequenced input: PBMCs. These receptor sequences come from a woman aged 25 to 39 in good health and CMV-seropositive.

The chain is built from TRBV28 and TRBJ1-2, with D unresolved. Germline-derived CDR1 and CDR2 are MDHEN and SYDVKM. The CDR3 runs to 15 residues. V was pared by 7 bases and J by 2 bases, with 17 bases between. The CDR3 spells CASISGLLPNYGYTF. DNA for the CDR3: TGTGCCAGCATCTCAGGACTTCTTCCAAACTATGGCTACACCTTC.

DNA of the CDR3: TGTGCCAGCAGTTTGTTTGGGGGACAGGGGAACGTATTGGACGGCTACACCTTC. Residues: CASSLFGGQGNVLDGYTF. The V gene is TRBV28, the J gene TRBJ1-2, with 10 positions matching TRBD1. CDR3 length: 18 residues. V lost 3 bases to trimming and J lost 8 bases; unmatched junction nucleotides: 18. Germline V gene data show CDR1 as MDHEN and CDR2 as SYDVKM.

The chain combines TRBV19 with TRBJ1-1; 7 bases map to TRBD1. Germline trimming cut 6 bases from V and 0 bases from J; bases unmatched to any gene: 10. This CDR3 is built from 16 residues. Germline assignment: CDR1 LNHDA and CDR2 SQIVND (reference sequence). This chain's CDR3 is CASRRGTAYMNTEAFF. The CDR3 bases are TGTGCCAGTAGACGGGGGACAGCCTATATGAACACTGAAGCTTTCTTT.

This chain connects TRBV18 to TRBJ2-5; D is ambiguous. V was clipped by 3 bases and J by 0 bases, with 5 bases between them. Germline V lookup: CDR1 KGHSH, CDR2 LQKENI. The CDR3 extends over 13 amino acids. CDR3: CASSPSYQETQYF. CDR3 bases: TGTGCCAGCTCACCCTCGTACCAAGAGACCCAGTACTTC.

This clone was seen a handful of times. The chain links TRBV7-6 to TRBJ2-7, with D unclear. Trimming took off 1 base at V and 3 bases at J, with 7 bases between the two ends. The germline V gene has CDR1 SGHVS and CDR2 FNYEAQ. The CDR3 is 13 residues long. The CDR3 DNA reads TGTGCCAGCAGCTTAGACGGTTACTACGAGCAGTACTTC. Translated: CASSLDGYYEQYF.

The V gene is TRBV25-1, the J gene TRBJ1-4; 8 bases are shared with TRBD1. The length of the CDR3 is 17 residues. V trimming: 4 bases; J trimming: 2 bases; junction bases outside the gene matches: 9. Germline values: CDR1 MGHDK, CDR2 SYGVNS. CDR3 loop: CASSAWQGAGTNEKLFF. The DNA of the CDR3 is TGTGCCAGCAGTGCGTGGCAGGGGGCAGGGACTAATGAAAAACTGTTTTTT.

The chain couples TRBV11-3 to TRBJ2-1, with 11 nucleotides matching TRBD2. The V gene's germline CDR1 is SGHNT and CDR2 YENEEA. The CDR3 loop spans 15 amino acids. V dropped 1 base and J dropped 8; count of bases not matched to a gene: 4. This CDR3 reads CASSLVSSGRHEQFF. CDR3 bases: TGTGCCAGCAGCTTAGTTTCTAGCGGGAGGCATGAGCAGTTCTTC.

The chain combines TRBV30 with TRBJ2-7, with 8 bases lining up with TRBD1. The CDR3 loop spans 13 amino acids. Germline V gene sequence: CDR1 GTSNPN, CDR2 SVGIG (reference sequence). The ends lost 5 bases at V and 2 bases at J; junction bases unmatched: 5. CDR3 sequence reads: CAWCTGQAYEQYF. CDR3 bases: TGTGCCTGGTGCACGGGACAGGCCTACGAGCAGTACTTC.

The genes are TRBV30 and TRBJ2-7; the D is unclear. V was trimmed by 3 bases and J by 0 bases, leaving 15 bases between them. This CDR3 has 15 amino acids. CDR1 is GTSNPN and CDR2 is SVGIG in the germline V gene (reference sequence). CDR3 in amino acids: CAWSPPRVFSYEQYF. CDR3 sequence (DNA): TGTGCCTGGAGCCCCCCCCGGGTCTTCTCCTACGAGCAGTACTTC.

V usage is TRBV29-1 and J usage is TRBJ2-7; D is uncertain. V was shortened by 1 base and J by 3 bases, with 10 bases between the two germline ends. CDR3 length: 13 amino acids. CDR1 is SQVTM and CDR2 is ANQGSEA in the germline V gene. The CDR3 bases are TGCAGCGTTGAAGGGCCACCCAACTACGAGCAGTACTTC. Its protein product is CSVEGPPNYEQYF.

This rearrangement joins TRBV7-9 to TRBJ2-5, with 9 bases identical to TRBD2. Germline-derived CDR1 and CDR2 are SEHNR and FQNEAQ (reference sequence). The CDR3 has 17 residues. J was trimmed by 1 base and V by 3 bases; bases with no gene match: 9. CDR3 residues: CASSFSTSGYSQETQYF. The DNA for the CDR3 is TGTGCCAGCAGCTTCTCGACTAGCGGATACTCCCAAGAGACCCAGTACTTC.

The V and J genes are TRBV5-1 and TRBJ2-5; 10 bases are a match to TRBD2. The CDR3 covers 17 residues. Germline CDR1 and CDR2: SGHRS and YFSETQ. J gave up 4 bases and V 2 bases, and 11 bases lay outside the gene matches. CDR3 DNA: TGCGCCAGCAGCTTTTCTAGCGGGAGTGGTGGGGTAGAGACCCAGTACTTC. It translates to CASSFSSGSGGVETQYF. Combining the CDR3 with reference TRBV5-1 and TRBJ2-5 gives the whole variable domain KAGVTQTPRYLIKTRGQQVTLSCSPISGHRSVSWYQQTPGQGLQFLFEYFSETQRNKGNFPGRFSGRQFSNSRSEMNVSTLELGDSALYLCASSFSSGSGGVETQYFGPGTRLLVL.

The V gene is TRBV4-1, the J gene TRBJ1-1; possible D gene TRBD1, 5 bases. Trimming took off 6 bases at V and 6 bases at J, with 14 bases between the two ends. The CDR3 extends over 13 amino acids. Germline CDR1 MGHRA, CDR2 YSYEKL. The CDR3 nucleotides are TGCGCCAGCAGTCGCAGGGCCCTCGCTGAAGCTTTCTTT. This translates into CASSRRALAEAFF.

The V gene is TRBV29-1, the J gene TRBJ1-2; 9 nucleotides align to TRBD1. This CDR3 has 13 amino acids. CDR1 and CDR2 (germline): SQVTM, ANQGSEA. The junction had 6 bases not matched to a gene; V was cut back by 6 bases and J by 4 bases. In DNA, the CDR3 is TGCAGCGTCACAAAGGGACAGGGCTATGGCTACACCTTC. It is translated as CSVTKGQGYGYTF.

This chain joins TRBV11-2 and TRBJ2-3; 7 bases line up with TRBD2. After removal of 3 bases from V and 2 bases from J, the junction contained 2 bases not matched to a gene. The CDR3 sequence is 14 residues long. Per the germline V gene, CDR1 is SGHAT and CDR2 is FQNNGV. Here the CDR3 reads CASSFRGVTDTQYF. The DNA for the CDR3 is TGTGCCAGCAGCTTTCGGGGGGTCACAGATACGCAGTATTTT.

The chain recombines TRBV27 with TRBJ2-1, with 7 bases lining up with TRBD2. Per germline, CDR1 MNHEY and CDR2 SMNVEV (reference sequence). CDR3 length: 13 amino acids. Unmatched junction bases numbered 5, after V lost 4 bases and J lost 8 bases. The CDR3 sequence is CASSYQAGDEQFF. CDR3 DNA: TGTGCCAGCAGTTATCAGGCGGGAGATGAGCAGTTCTTC.

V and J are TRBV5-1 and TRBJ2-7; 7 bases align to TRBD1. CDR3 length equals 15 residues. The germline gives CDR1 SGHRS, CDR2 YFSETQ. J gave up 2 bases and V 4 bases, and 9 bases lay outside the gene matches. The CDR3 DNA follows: TGCGCCAGCAGCCCAAGAGGGCAGGGGGCCTACGAGCAGTACTTC. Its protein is CASSPRGQGAYEQYF.

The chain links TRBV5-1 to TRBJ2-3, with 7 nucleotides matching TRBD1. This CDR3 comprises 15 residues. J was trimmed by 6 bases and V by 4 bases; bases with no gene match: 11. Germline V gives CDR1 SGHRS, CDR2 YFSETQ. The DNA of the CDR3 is TGCGCCAGCAGCCCGGACAGGAAAGTTGGGGATACGCAGTATTTT. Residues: CASSPDRKVGDTQYF. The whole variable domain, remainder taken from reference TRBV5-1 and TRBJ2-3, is KAGVTQTPRYLIKTRGQQVTLSCSPISGHRSVSWYQQTPGQGLQFLFEYFSETQRNKGNFPGRFSGRQFSNSRSEMNVSTLELGDSALYLCASSPDRKVGDTQYFGPGTRLTVL.

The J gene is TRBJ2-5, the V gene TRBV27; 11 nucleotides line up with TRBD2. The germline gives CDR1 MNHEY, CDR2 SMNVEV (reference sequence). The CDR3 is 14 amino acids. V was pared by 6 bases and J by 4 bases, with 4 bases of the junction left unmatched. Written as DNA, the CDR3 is TGTGCCAGCAGCGTTAGCGGGAGGGGAGAGACCCAGTACTTC. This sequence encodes CASSVSGRGETQYF.

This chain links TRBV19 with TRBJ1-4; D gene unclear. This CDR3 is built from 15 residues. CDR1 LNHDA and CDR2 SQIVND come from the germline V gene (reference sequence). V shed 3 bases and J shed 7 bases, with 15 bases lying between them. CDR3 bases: TGTGCCAGTAGTATTCCGGGATTCTTAGGTGAAAAACTGTTTTTT. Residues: CASSIPGFLGEKLFF.

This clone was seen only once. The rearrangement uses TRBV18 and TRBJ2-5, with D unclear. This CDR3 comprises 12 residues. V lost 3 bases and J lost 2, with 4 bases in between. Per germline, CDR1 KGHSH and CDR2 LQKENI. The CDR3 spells CASSPTQETQYF. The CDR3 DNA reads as TGTGCCAGCTCACCCACACAAGAGACCCAGTACTTC.

For the CDR3, the DNA is TGTGCCAGCAGCACCGACAGTTACGAGCAGTACTTC. Translated: CASSTDSYEQYF. The J gene is TRBJ2-7, the V gene TRBV28; tentative D call: TRBD1 (5 bases). Germline V gene sequence: CDR1 MDHEN, CDR2 SYDVKM. Deletions cut 6 bases from V and 4 bases from J, with 10 bases between. The CDR3 consists of 12 residues. The full variable domain, in which reference TRBV28 and TRBJ2-7 provide the parts outside the CDR3, is DVKVTQSSRYLVKRTGEKVFLECVQDMDHENMFWYRQDPGLGLRLIYFSYDVKMKEKGDIPEGYSVSREKKERFSLILESASTNQTSMYLCASSTDSYEQYFGPGTRLTVT.

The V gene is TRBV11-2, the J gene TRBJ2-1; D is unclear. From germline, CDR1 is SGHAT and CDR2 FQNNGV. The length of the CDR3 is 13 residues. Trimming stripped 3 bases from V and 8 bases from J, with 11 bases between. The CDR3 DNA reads TGTGCCAGCAGCTTGGTTCCATTAGATGAGCAGTTCTTC. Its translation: CASSLVPLDEQFF.

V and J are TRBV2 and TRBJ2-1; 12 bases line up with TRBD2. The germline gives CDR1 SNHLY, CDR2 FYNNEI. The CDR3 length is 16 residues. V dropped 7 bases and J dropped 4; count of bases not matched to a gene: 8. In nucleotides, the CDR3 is TGTGCCAGCACGGAACTAGCGGGAGGTTCTTACAATGAGCAGTTCTTC. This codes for CASTELAGGSYNEQFF.

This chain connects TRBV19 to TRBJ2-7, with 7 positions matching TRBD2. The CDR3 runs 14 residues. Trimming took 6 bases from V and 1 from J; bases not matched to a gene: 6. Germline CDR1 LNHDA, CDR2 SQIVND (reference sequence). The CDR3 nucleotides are TGTGCCAGTAGAACTAGCGCGCTGTCCTACGAGCAGTACTTC. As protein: CASRTSALSYEQYF.

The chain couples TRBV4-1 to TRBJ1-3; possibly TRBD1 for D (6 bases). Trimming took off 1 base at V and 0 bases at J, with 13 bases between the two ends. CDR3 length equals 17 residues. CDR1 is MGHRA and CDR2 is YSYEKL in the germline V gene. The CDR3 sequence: CASSQGRQGSSGNTIYF. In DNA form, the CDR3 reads TGCGCCAGCAGCCAAGGGCGGCAGGGGAGCTCTGGAAACACCATATATTTT.

This chain's CDR3 is CASSQDLGGAYEQYF. Here the CDR3 DNA reads TGTGCCAGCAGCCAAGATTTGGGGGGGGCCTACGAGCAGTACTTC. This chain links TRBV14 with TRBJ2-7; 7 nucleotides agree with TRBD2. The germline gives CDR1 SGHDN, CDR2 FVKESK. The CDR3 is made up of 15 amino acids. Unmatched junction bases numbered 4, after V lost 0 bases and J lost 2 bases.

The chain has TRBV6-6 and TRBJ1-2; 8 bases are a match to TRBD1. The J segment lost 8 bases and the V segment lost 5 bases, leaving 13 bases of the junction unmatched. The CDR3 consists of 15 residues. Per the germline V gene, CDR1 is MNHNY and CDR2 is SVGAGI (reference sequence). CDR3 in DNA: TGTGCCAGCAGTCCCTCGGGTTGGACAGGGAGAGGCTACACCTTC. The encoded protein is CASSPSGWTGRGYTF.

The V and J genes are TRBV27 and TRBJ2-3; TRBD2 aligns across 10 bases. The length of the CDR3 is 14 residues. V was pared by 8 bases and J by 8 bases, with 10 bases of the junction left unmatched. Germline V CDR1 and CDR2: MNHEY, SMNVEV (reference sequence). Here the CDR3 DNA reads TGTGCCAGCGGCCTGGTAGCGGGAGGAATTACGCAGTATTTT. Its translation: CASGLVAGGITQYF.

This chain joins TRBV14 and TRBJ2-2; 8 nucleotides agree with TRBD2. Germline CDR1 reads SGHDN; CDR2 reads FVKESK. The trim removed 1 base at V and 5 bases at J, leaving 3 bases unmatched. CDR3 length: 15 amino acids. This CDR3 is CASSQVKRETGELFF. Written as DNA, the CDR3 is TGTGCCAGCAGCCAAGTTAAGCGGGAGACCGGGGAGCTGTTTTTT.

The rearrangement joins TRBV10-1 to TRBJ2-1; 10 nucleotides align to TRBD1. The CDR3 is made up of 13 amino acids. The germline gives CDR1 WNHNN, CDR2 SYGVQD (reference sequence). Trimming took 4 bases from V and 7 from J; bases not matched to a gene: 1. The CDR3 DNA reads TGCGCCAGCAGTGTGGACAGGGGGAATGAGCAGTTCTTC. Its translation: CASSVDRGNEQFF.